This passage covers 29 T cell receptor beta chains from one sample sequenced in a study of identical twins. TCRdb redid the calling of the 5' RACE reads with MiXCR, one entry per CDR3 protein. The sample carries 400,000 to 500,000 distinct CDR3 sequences, 14% recorded once. The same sample was also studied in work on yellow fever vaccine responses in identical twins.

Sequenced input: CD4+ T cells sorted from blood. Every receptor here comes from a woman aged 18-29 years in good health.

This clonotype occurred a few times. The rearrangement joins TRBV7-2 to TRBJ2-7; no clear D gene. V was trimmed by 1 base and J by 2 bases, leaving 9 bases between them. This CDR3 is 14 amino acids long. Germline CDR1 SGHTA, CDR2 FQGNSA. The CDR3 coding sequence is TGTGCCAGCAGCTTAGGACGGTATCCCTACGAGCAGTACTTC. Protein sequence: CASSLGRYPYEQYF. Full variable domain (rest looked up from reference TRBV7-2 and TRBJ2-7): GAGVSQSPSNKVTEKGKDVELRCDPISGHTALYWYRQSLGQGLEFLIYFQGNSAPDKSGLPSDRFSAERTGGSVSTLTIQRTQQEDSAVYLCASSLGRYPYEQYFGPGTRLTVT.

The chain is built from TRBV7-2 and TRBJ2-7; no definite D call. V was cut by 2 bases and J by 0 bases, with 11 bases left in between. Germline V CDR1 and CDR2: SGHTA, FQGNSA. CDR3 length: 15 residues. Written as DNA, the CDR3 is TGTGCCAGCAGCTTATCGACGGATAGCTCCTACGAGCAGTACTTC. It translates to CASSLSTDSSYEQYF.

This chain links TRBV12-3 or TRBV12-4 with TRBJ2-7; the match to TRBD1 covers 7 bases. V gave up 5 bases and J gave up 5 bases; unmatched junction bases: 3. This CDR3 has 12 amino acids. CDR3 sequence (DNA): TGTGCCAGCAGTCGAGGGACAGACGAGCAGTACTTC. As protein: CASSRGTDEQYF.

The chain uses TRBV29-1 and TRBJ2-5; 7 bases map to TRBD1. Germline lookup yields CDR1 SQVTM and CDR2 ANQGSEA. V was clipped by 1 base and J by 4 bases; unmatched bases: 3. CDR3 length equals 13 residues. The CDR3 DNA sequence: TGCAGCGTTGAAGTAGCAGGGGGAGAGACCCAGTACTTC. Protein sequence: CSVEVAGGETQYF.

The chain has TRBV12-3 or TRBV12-4 and TRBJ1-6; the D gene is possibly TRBD1 (5 bases). V lost 7 bases and J lost 9, with 19 bases in between. The CDR3 runs to 15 residues. The CDR3 coding sequence is TGTGCCAGCAACTCCCGGGGCGGAGGGGCTTCACCCCTCCACTTT. This codes for CASNSRGGGASPLHF.

The chain has TRBV28 and TRBJ2-7; 10 nucleotides align to TRBD2. V was clipped by 5 bases and J by 2 bases; unmatched bases: 6. The CDR3 has 15 amino acids. Germline V CDR1 and CDR2: MDHEN, SYDVKM. CDR3 bases: TGTGCCAGCAGTCGACCCACTAGCGGGGCCTACGAGCAGTACTTC. It encodes CASSRPTSGAYEQYF.

Only a few counts were recorded for this clonotype. The rearrangement uses TRBV6-1 and TRBJ1-1; TRBD1 agrees at 7 bases. The junction had 4 bases not matched to a gene; V was cut back by 3 bases and J by 0 bases. Per the germline V gene, CDR1 is MNHNS and CDR2 is SASEGT. The CDR3 is 15 residues long. This CDR3 is CASSDVQGLNTEAFF. The CDR3 DNA reads TGTGCCAGCAGTGACGTACAGGGGTTGAACACTGAAGCTTTCTTT.

A few counts support this clonotype. V gene TRBV6-1 combines with J gene TRBJ2-5; 7 bases align to TRBD1. The germline V gene has CDR1 MNHNS and CDR2 SASEGT. Trimming removed 6 bases from V and 7 bases from J; junction bases left unmatched: 14. The length of the CDR3 is 15 residues. For the CDR3, the DNA is TGTGCCAGCAGCCGGATTGGGACAGATGGGCGGACCCAGTACTTC. It translates to CASSRIGTDGRTQYF.

The gene calls are TRBV10-1 and TRBJ2-3; 11 bases agree with TRBD2. The CDR3 has 18 residues. Germline V CDR1 and CDR2: WNHNN, SYGVQD (reference sequence). J was trimmed by 2 bases and V by 2 bases; bases with no gene match: 9. The CDR3 DNA is TGCGCCAGCAGTGAGCTTCCTAGCGGGAGGATTAACACAGATACGCAGTATTTT. This sequence encodes CASSELPSGRINTDTQYF.

V usage is TRBV5-1 and J usage is TRBJ2-7; D is perhaps TRBD1 or TRBD2 (5 bases each). V was clipped by 0 bases and J by 3 bases, with 13 bases between them. The germline V gene encodes CDR1 SGHRS and CDR2 YFSETQ. The CDR3 extends over 15 amino acids. The CDR3 loop is CASSLVPGTYYEQYF. As DNA, the CDR3 is TGCGCCAGCAGCTTGGTCCCAGGGACCTACTACGAGCAGTACTTC.

There are a few counts of this clonotype. The chain uses TRBV15 and TRBJ2-7; the D gene is possibly TRBD2 (6 bases). V was cut by 0 bases and J by 2 bases, with 14 bases left in between. CDR1 and CDR2 from the germline V gene are LNHNV and YYDKDF (reference sequence). The CDR3 spans 16 residues. In nucleotides, the CDR3 is TGTGCCACCAGCAGAGATGTTGGAGGGCCTCCCTACGAGCAGTACTTC. Translation gives CATSRDVGGPPYEQYF.

The rearrangement uses TRBV7-9 and TRBJ2-3; D gene unclear. The germline gives CDR1 SEHNR, CDR2 FQNEAQ (reference sequence). The CDR3 sequence is 16 residues long. V dropped 2 bases and J dropped 1 base, with 13 bases sitting between them. CDR3 sequence reads: CASSLNVGIGTDTQYF. CDR3 coding DNA: TGTGCCAGCAGCTTAAATGTTGGCATAGGCACAGATACGCAGTATTTT.

Many counts were recorded for this clonotype. This sequence joins TRBV6-1 and TRBJ2-7, with 12 bases matching TRBD2. Per the germline V gene, CDR1 is MNHNS and CDR2 is SASEGT. Losses at the gene ends were 6 bases for V and 0 bases for J; bases not matched to a gene: 3. The CDR3 runs to 15 residues. CDR3 in DNA: TGTGCCAGCAGGCTAGCGGGAGGGAGCTCCTACGAGCAGTACTTC. This gives the protein CASRLAGGSSYEQYF.

V gene TRBV15 combines with J gene TRBJ2-5; D unclear. Germline lookup yields CDR1 LNHNV and CDR2 YYDKDF (reference sequence). The CDR3 has 15 amino acids. Trimming shortened V by 1 base and J by 5 bases, and 14 bases separated the two germline ends. The CDR3 loop reads CATSRVQDHLETQYF. For the CDR3, the DNA is TGTGCCACCAGCAGAGTCCAGGACCACCTCGAGACCCAGTACTTC.

The chain combines TRBV10-3 with TRBJ2-5; 10 positions match TRBD1. The junction had 3 bases not matched to a gene; V was cut back by 4 bases and J by 4 bases. CDR1 is ENHRY, CDR2 SYGVKD, per germline. CDR3 length: 14 residues. The CDR3 DNA reads as TGTGCCATCAGTGGGACAGGGGGAGCAGAGACCCAGTACTTC. Translated, it gives CAISGTGGAETQYF.

The V call is TRBV9, the J call TRBJ1-6; D not resolved. V was pared by 0 bases and J by 8 bases, with 9 bases between. Germline V gives CDR1 SGDLS, CDR2 YYNGEE. This CDR3 comprises 14 residues. CDR3 coding DNA: TGTGCCAGCAGCGTAGGCCCAGTCGATTCACCCCTCCACTTT. It specifies CASSVGPVDSPLHF.

CDR3 region: CASSLGDRGIEQPQHF. The CDR3, as DNA: TGTGCCAGCAGTTTAGGCGACAGGGGGATTGAGCAGCCCCAGCATTTT. The chain recombines TRBV12-3 or TRBV12-4 with TRBJ1-5; TRBD1 matches at 9 bases. The CDR3 sequence is 16 residues long. With 1 base clipped from V and 7 bases from J, the junction kept 8 bases outside the gene matches.

This clonotype has just a few counts. This chain uses TRBV20-1 with TRBJ2-4, with D possibly being TRBD1 or TRBD2 (5 bases each). Trimming took 6 bases from V and 0 from J, leaving 15 bases between them. Per germline, CDR1 DFQATT and CDR2 SNEGSKA (reference sequence). This CDR3 region has 15 residues. The CDR3 loop is CSAGRSGIAKNIQYF. Written as DNA, the CDR3 is TGCAGTGCGGGACGCTCTGGGATAGCCAAAAACATTCAGTACTTC.

This CDR3 reads CARTKGGSYNEQFF. The CDR3 DNA sequence: TGTGCCCGTACCAAGGGGGGATCCTACAATGAGCAGTTCTTC. The chain carries TRBV30 and TRBJ2-1; D is possibly TRBD1 or TRBD2 (6 bases each). V dropped 8 bases and J dropped 1 base, with 15 bases sitting between them. The CDR3 length is 14 residues. Per the germline V gene, CDR1 is GTSNPN and CDR2 is SVGIG (reference sequence).

This clonotype was seen ten or more times. This chain connects TRBV27 to TRBJ2-1, with 10 bases lining up with TRBD1. This CDR3 contains 14 residues. Germline V gene sequence: CDR1 MNHEY, CDR2 SMNVEV (reference sequence). V trimming: 5 bases; J trimming: 7 bases; junction bases outside the gene matches: 5. CDR3 loop: CASSHPGQGNEQFF. CDR3 coding DNA: TGTGCCAGCAGTCACCCGGGACAGGGGAATGAGCAGTTCTTC.

The gene calls are TRBV2 and TRBJ1-1, with a weak D call TRBD1 (5 bases). This CDR3 is 13 amino acids long. V gave up 8 bases and J gave up 1 base, with 11 bases separating them. The V gene's germline CDR1 is SNHLY and CDR2 FYNNEI. The CDR3 sequence: CASEWGRNTEAFF. The CDR3, as DNA: TGTGCCAGCGAGTGGGGCCGGAACACTGAAGCTTTCTTT.

The V call is TRBV2, the J call TRBJ2-1; D might be TRBD1 or TRBD2, each matching 5 bases. Per the germline V gene, CDR1 is SNHLY and CDR2 is FYNNEI. The CDR3 totals 15 residues. Trimming left V 7 bases short and J 6 bases short, with 19 bases between. The CDR3, as DNA: TGTGCCAGCATTAGGGCCGGGACCATTTCCAATGAGCAGTTCTTC. This sequence encodes CASIRAGTISNEQFF.

This clonotype was seen at least ten times. The V gene is TRBV28, the J gene TRBJ1-5, with D maybe TRBD1 (5 bases). Trimming cost V 6 bases and J 6 bases, with 15 bases left between them. The CDR3 extends over 14 amino acids. From germline, CDR1 is MDHEN and CDR2 SYDVKM. The CDR3, as DNA: TGTGCCAGCAGCGAGGCAGGGAGGGCTCAGCCCCAGCATTTT. It translates to CASSEAGRAQPQHF.

The chain couples TRBV12-3 or TRBV12-4 to TRBJ2-5; D unresolved. V lost 5 bases, J lost 4 bases, and 8 bases lay in between. The CDR3 length is 12 residues. CDR3 bases: TGTGCCAGCAGTATATCAGTAGAGACCCAGTACTTC. This encodes CASSISVETQYF.

This clonotype was found a few times. This sequence joins TRBV29-1 and TRBJ1-2, with TRBD1 as a possible D gene (5 bases). V was trimmed by 3 bases and J by 7 bases, leaving 15 bases between them. CDR1 is SQVTM and CDR2 is ANQGSEA in the germline V gene. The CDR3 consists of 13 residues. This CDR3 reads CSVDPGRRFGYTF. The CDR3 nucleotides read TGCAGCGTTGACCCGGGGCGTAGGTTTGGCTACACCTTC.

This clonotype showed up many times. The V gene is TRBV7-8, the J gene TRBJ2-7, with 8 bases fitting TRBD1. CDR3 length: 15 residues. Trimming took 5 bases from V and 0 from J; bases not matched to a gene: 6. Germline CDR1 reads SGHVS; CDR2 reads FQNEAQ. The CDR3 loop is CASSRGTGSSYEQYF. CDR3 sequence (DNA): TGTGCCAGCAGCCGCGGGACAGGTAGCTCCTACGAGCAGTACTTC. The full variable domain, in which reference TRBV7-8 and TRBJ2-7 provide the parts outside the CDR3, is GAGVSQSPRYKVAKRGQDVALRCDPISGHVSLFWYQQALGQGPEFLTYFQNEAQLDKSGLPSDRFFAERPEGSVSTLKIQRTQQEDSAVYLCASSRGTGSSYEQYFGPGTRLTVT.

This clonotype was detected a few times. The chain employs TRBV30 and TRBJ1-4; maybe TRBD1 (5 bases). Germline V gene data show CDR1 as GTSNPN and CDR2 as SVGIG (reference sequence). The CDR3 sequence is 13 residues long. Trimming took off 5 bases at V and 8 bases at J, with 15 bases between the two ends. The CDR3 region is CAWQKQVSEKLFF. In DNA form, the CDR3 reads TGTGCCTGGCAAAAACAGGTTTCCGAAAAACTGTTTTTT.

The J gene is TRBJ1-1, the V gene TRBV2; a weak D match, TRBD1 (6 bases). Germline V CDR1 and CDR2: SNHLY, FYNNEI. V dropped 7 bases and J dropped 1 base, with 10 bases sitting between them. The CDR3 totals 13 residues. The CDR3 reads CASNYRENTEAFF. CDR3 in DNA: TGTGCCAGCAATTACAGGGAGAACACTGAAGCTTTCTTT.

This clonotype was observed a handful of times. The chain couples TRBV6-1 to TRBJ2-3; 7 bases align to TRBD2. V gave up 8 bases and J gave up 7 bases; unmatched junction bases: 6. The CDR3 has 12 amino acids. The germline CDR1 and CDR2 sequences are MNHNS and SASEGT. The CDR3 coding sequence is TGTGCCAGCGGCGGGGGAGCCCATACGCAGTATTTT. Its protein product is CASGGGAHTQYF.